What follows are 8 T cell receptor beta chains derived from one specimen sequenced in a study of T cells after yellow fever vaccination. One entry per CDR3 protein results from TCRdb running MiXCR on the 5' RACE reads. The sample holds fewer than 500,000 distinct CDR3 sequences, about 17% seen once. The material sequenced was PBMCs, taken before the yellow fever booster vaccination. Receptors originate from a man between 18 and 29 years old who received the YFV17D yellow fever vaccine.

This clonotype appeared a few times. V and J are TRBV20-1 and TRBJ2-2, with a weak D call TRBD2 (6 bases). Germline CDR1 and CDR2: DFQATT and SNEGSKA (reference sequence). This CDR3 is built from 17 residues. V was pared by 3 bases and J by 0 bases, with 17 bases between. The CDR3 sequence: CSARDYRTSPNTGELFF. CDR3 DNA: TGCAGTGCTAGGGACTATCGGACATCGCCGAACACCGGGGAGCTGTTTTTT.

This rearrangement joins TRBV7-2 to TRBJ2-1; weak D call: TRBD1 (5 bases). The CDR3 totals 14 residues. V lost 8 bases and J 0 bases, leaving 11 bases between the germline ends. CDR1 is SGHTA, CDR2 FQGNSA, per germline. The CDR3 DNA sequence: TGTGCCAGCCTTAGGGGCAGCTCCTACAATGAGCAGTTCTTC. Its protein product is CASLRGSSYNEQFF.

This clonotype came up a few times. The V call is TRBV7-3, the J call TRBJ2-1, with 7 bases fitting TRBD1. Per germline, CDR1 SGHTA and CDR2 FQGTGA. The CDR3 loop spans 15 amino acids. Trimming took 5 bases from V and 7 from J; bases not matched to a gene: 11. CDR3 amino acids: CASSTAPGQSNEQFF. Here the CDR3 DNA reads TGTGCCAGCAGCACCGCACCGGGACAGTCTAATGAGCAGTTCTTC.

The CDR3 DNA sequence: TGCAGCGTTGCTTGGGGGTTTAACTCTGGAAACACCATATATTTT. The encoded protein is CSVAWGFNSGNTIYF. The chain joins TRBV29-1 to TRBJ1-3; maybe TRBD1 (5 bases). This CDR3 region has 15 residues. The ends were cut back, 4 bases at V and 0 bases at J, with 13 bases in the middle. Germline V gives CDR1 SQVTM, CDR2 ANQGSEA.

The chain uses TRBV5-1 and TRBJ2-5; 13 bases map to TRBD2. This CDR3 is built from 14 residues. The germline gives CDR1 SGHRS, CDR2 YFSETQ. Trimming at V came to 5 bases and at J to 4 bases, leaving 2 bases not matched to a gene. The CDR3 sequence is CASRTSGGPETQYF. Here the CDR3 DNA reads TGCGCCAGCAGGACTAGCGGGGGGCCAGAGACCCAGTACTTC.

Regarding this clonotype: At one end the junction does not follow the germline gene, possibly because of a read error. This chain uses TRBV5-1 with TRBJ2-2; a weak D match, TRBD2 (6 bases). Germline V gives CDR1 SGHRS, CDR2 YFSETQ. The CDR3 runs 18 residues. The CDR3 DNA is TGCGCCAGCAACTTGGGGCTCCTTGGAGACCGGGGGACCGGGGAGCTGTTTTTT. This codes for CASNLGLLGDRGTGELFF.

The chain carries TRBV18 and TRBJ2-2; 7 nucleotides align to TRBD1. The trim removed 3 bases at V and 0 bases at J, leaving 4 bases unmatched. CDR3 length: 16 residues. Per germline, CDR1 KGHSH and CDR2 LQKENI. As DNA, the CDR3 is TGTGCCAGCTCACCGGGACAGAGCTCGAACACCGGGGAGCTGTTTTTT. Its translation is CASSPGQSSNTGELFF.

V and J are TRBV29-1 and TRBJ1-5; no definite D call. Looked up from germline, CDR1 is SQVTM and CDR2 is ANQGSEA. V was trimmed by 4 bases and J by 2 bases, leaving 9 bases between them. The CDR3 is 13 amino acids. The CDR3 reads CSVVAGRNQPQHF. The CDR3 nucleotides read TGCAGCGTTGTCGCCGGGCGCAATCAGCCCCAGCATTTT.